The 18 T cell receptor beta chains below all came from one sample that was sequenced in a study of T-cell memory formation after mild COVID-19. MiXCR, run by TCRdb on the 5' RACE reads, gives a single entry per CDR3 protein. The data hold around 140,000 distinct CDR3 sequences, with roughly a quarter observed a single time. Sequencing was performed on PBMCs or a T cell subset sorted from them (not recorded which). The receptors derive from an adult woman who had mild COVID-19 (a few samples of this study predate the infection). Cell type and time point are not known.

CDR3: CSARDETSGRWNEQFF. The CDR3 DNA is TGCAGTGCTAGAGATGAGACTAGCGGGAGGTGGAATGAGCAGTTCTTC. This chain joins TRBV20-1 and TRBJ2-1; TRBD2 aligns across 13 bases. The CDR3 runs 16 residues. V lost 0 bases to trimming and J lost 7 bases; unmatched junction nucleotides: 6. The V gene's germline CDR1 is DFQATT and CDR2 SNEGSKA (reference sequence).

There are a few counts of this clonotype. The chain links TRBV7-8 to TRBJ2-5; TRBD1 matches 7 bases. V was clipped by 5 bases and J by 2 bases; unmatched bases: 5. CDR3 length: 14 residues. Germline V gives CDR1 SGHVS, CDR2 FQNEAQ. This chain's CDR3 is CASSHTGDQETQYF. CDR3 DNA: TGTGCCAGCAGCCATACAGGGGATCAAGAGACCCAGTACTTC.

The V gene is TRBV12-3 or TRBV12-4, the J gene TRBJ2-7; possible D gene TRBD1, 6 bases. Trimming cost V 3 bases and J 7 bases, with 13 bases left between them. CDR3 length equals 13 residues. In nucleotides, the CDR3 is TGTGCCAGCAGTTTTCCAGGGGCTGGGGAGCAGTACTTC. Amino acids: CASSFPGAGEQYF.

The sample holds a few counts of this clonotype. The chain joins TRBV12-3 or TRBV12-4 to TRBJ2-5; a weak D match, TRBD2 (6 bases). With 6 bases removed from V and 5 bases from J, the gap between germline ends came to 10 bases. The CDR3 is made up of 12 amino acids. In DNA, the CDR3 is TGTGCCAGCAGGCGGGACCGGGAGACCCAGTACTTC. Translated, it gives CASRRDRETQYF.

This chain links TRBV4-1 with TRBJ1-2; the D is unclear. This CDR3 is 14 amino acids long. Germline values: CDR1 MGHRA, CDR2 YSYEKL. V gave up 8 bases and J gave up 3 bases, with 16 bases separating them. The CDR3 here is CASSPEGSHYGYTF. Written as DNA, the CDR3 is TGCGCCAGCTCTCCCGAAGGGTCGCACTATGGCTACACCTTC.

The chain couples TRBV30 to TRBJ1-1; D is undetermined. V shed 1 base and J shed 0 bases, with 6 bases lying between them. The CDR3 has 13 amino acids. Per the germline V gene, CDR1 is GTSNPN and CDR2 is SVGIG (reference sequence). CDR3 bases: TGTGCCTGGAGTGCAGGATTGAACACTGAAGCTTTCTTT. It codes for CAWSAGLNTEAFF.

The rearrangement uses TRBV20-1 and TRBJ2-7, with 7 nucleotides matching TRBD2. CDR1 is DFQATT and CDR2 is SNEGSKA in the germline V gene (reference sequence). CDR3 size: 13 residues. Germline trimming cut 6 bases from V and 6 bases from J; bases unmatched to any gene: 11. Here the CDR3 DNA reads TGCAGTGCCCCGGGCGGCAGGGAGGGCGAGCAGTACTTC. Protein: CSAPGGREGEQYF.

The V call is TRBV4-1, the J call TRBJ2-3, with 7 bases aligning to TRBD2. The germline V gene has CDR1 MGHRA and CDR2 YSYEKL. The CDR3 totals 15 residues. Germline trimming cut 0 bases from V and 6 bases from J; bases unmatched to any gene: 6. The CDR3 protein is CASSQDRTSADTQYF. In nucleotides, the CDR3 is TGCGCCAGCAGCCAAGATCGCACTAGCGCGGATACGCAGTATTTT.

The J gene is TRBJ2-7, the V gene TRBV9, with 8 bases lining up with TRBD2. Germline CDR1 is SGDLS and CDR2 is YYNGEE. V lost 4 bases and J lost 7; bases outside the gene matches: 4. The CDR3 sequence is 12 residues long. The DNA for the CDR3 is TGTGCCAGCAGCCCCGGGACTAGGGAGCAGTACTTC. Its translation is CASSPGTREQYF.

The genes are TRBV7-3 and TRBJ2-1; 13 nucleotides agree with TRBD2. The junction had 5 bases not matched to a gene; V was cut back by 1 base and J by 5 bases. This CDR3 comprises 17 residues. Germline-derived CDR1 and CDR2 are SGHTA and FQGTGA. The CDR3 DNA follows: TGTGCCAGCAGCTTAAGACTAGCGGGAGGCCTGAACAATGAGCAGTTCTTC. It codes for CASSLRLAGGLNNEQFF. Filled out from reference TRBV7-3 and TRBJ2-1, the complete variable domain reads GAGVSQTPSNKVTEKGKYVELRCDPISGHTALYWYRQSLGQGPEFLIYFQGTGAADDSGLPNDRFFAVRPEGSVSTLKIQRTERGDSAVYLCASSLRLAGGLNNEQFFGPGTRLTVL.

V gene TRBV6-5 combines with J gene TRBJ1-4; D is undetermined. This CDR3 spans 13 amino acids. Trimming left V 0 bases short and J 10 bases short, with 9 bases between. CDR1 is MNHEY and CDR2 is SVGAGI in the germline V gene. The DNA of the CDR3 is TGTGCCAGCAGTTACTCAACTGCCGGAAAACTGTTTTTT. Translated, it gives CASSYSTAGKLFF.

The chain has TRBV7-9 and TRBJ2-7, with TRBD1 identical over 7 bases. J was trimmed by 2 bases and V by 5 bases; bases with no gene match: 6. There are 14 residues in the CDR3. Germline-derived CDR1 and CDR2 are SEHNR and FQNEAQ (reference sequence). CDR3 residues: CASSPQGVTYEQYF. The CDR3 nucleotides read TGTGCCAGCAGCCCCCAGGGGGTGACCTACGAGCAGTACTTC.

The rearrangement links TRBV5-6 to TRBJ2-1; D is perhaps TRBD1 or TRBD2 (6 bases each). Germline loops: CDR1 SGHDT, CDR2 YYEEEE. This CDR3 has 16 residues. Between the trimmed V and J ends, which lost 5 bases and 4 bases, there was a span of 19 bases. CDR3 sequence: CASSTKGGIPYNEQFF. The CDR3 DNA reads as TGTGCCAGCAGTACGAAGGGGGGCATCCCTTACAATGAGCAGTTCTTC.

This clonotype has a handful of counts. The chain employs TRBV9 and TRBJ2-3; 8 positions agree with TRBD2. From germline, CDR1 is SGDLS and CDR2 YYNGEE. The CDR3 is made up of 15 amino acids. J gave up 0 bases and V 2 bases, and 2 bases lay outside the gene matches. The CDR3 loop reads CASSVSGVSTDTQYF. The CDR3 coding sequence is TGTGCCAGCAGCGTTAGCGGGGTGAGCACAGATACGCAGTATTTT.

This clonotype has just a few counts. The CDR3 region is CASSLRQAASQETQYF. The CDR3, as DNA: TGTGCCAGCAGCTTACGACAGGCAGCGTCCCAAGAGACCCAGTACTTC. The rearrangement links TRBV13 to TRBJ2-5; the D gene is possibly TRBD1 (6 bases). The CDR3 is 16 residues long. The germline V and J ends were trimmed by 2 bases and 1 base, with 14 bases remaining between them. Germline values: CDR1 PRHDT, CDR2 FYEKMQ (reference sequence).

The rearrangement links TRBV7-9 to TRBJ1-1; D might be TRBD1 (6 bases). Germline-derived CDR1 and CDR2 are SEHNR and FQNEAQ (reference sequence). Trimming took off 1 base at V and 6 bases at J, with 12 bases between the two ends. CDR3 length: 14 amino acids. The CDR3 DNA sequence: TGTGCCAGCAGCTTAGGAAGACAGGACGCTGAAGCTTTCTTT. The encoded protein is CASSLGRQDAEAFF.

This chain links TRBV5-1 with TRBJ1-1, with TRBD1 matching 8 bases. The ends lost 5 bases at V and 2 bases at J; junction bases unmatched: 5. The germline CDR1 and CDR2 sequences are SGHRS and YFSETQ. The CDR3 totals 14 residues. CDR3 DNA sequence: TGCGCCAGCAGAAGGACAGGGCAAAACACTGAAGCTTTCTTT. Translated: CASRRTGQNTEAFF.

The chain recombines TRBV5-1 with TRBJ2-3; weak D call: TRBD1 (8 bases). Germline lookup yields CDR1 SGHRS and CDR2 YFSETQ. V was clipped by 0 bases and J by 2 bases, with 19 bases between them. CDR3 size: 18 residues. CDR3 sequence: CASSLELQGAGDTDTQYF. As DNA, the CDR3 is TGCGCCAGCAGCTTGGAGCTCCAGGGGGCGGGGGACACAGATACGCAGTATTTT.